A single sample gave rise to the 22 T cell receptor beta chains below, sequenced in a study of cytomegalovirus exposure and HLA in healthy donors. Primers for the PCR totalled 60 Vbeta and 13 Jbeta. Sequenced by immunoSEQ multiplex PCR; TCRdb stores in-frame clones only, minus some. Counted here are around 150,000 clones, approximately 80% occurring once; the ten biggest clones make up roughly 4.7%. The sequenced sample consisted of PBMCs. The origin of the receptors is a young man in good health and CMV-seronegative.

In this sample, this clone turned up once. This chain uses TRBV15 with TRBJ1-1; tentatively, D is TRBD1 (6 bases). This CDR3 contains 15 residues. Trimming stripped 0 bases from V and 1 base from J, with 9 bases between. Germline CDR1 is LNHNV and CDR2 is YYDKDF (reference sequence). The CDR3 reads CATSRDRGRNTEAFF. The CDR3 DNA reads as TGTGCCACCAGCAGAGACAGGGGCCGGAACACTGAAGCTTTCTTT.

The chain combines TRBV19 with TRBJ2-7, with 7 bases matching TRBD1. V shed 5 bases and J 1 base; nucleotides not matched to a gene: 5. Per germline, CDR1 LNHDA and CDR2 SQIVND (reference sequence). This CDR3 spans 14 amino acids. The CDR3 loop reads CASSVDRESYEQYF. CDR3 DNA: TGTGCCAGTAGTGTCGACAGGGAGTCCTACGAGCAGTACTTC.

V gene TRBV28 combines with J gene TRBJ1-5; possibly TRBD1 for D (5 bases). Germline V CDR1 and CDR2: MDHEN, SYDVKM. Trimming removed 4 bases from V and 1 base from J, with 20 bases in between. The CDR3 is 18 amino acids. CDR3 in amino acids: CASSSRKVGAWSNQPQHF. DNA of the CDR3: TGTGCCAGCAGTTCCCGTAAGGTAGGGGCATGGAGCAATCAGCCCCAGCATTTT.

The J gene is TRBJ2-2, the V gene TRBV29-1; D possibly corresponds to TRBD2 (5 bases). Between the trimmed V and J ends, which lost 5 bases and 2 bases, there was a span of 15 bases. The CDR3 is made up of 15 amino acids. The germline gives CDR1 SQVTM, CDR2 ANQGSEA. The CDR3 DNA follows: TGCAGCGTTAGCGGCAATTCTCCTAACACCGGGGAGCTGTTTTTT. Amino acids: CSVSGNSPNTGELFF.

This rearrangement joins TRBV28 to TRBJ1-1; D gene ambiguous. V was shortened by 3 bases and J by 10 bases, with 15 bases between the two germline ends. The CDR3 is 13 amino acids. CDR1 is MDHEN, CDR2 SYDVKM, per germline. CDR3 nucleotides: TGTGCCAGCAGTTTCCTCGCGGCGGCCAGAGCTTTCTTT. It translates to CASSFLAAARAFF.

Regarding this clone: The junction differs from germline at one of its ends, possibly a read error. The CDR3 DNA reads TGCGCCAGCAGCTCAGGACAGGGGATTTATGACTACACCTTC. The encoded protein is CASSSGQGIYDYTF. The chain links TRBV5-1 to TRBJ1-2, with 9 bases fitting TRBD1. CDR1 and CDR2 from the germline V gene are SGHRS and YFSETQ. This CDR3 is built from 14 residues.

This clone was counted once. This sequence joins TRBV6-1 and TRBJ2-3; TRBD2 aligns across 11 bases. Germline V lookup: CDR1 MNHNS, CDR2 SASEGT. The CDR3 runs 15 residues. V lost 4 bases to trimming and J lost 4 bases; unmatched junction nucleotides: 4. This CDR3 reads CASSVLAGGPDTQYF. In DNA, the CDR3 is TGTGCCAGCAGTGTATTAGCGGGAGGGCCAGATACGCAGTATTTT.

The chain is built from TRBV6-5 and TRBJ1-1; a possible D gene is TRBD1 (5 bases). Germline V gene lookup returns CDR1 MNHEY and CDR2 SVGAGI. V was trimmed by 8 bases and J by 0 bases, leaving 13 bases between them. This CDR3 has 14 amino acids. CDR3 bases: TGTGCCAGCCAACACAGGCACATGAACACTGAAGCTTTCTTT. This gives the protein CASQHRHMNTEAFF.

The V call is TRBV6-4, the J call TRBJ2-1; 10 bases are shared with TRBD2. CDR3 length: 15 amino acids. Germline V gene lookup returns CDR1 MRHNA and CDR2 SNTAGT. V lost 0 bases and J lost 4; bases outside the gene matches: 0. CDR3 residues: CASSDSAGGYNEQFF. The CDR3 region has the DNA TGTGCCAGCAGTGACTCAGCGGGGGGGTACAATGAGCAGTTCTTC.

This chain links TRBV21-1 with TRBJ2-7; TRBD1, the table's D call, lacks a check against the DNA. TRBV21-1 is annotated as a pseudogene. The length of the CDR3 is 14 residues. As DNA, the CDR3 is TGTGCCAGCAGCAAAGGCCTGGACAAGCCAGAGCAGTACTTC. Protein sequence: CASSKGLDKPEQYF.

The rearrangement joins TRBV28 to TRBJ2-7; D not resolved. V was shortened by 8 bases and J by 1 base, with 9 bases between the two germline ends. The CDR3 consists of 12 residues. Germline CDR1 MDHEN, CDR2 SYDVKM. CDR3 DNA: TGTGCCAGCGAGGCATCTTCCTACGAGCAGTACTTC. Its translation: CASEASSYEQYF.

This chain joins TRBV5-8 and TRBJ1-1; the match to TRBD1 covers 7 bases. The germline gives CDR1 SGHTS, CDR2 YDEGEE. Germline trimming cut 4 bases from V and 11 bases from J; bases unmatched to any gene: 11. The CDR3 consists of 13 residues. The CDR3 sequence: CASSPYRGSWAFF. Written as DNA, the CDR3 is TGTGCCAGCAGCCCCTACAGGGGTAGTTGGGCTTTCTTT.

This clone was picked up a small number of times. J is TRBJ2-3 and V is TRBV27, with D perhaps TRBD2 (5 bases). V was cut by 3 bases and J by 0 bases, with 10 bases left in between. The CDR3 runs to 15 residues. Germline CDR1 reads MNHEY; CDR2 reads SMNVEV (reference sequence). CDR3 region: CASSFEGTSTDTQYF. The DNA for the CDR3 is TGTGCCAGCAGTTTTGAGGGTACAAGCACAGATACGCAGTATTTT.

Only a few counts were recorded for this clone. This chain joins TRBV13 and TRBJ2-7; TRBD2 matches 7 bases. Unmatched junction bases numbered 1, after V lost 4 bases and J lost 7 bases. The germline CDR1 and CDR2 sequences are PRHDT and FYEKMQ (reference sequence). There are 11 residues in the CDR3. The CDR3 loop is CASSSGGEQYF. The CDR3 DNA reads TGTGCCAGCAGCTCCGGGGGGGAGCAGTACTTC.

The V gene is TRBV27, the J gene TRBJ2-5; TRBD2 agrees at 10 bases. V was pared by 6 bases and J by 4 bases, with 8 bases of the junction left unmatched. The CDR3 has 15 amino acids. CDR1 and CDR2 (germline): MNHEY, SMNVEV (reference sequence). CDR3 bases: TGTGCCAGCAGCCCGGGACTAGCGAGCGGAGAGACCCAGTACTTC. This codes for CASSPGLASGETQYF.

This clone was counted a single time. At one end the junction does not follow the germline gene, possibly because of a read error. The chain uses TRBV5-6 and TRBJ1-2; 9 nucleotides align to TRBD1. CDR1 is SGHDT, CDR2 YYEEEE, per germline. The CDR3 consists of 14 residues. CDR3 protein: CASRPLKRRDRDTF. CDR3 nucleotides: TGTGCCAGCCGACCCTTAAAAAGACGGGACAGGGATACTTTC.

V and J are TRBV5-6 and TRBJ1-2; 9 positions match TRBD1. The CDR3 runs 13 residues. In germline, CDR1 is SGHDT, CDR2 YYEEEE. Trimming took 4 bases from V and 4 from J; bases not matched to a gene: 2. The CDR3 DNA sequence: TGTGCCAGCAGCCCGGGACAGGGCTATGGCTACACCTTC. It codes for CASSPGQGYGYTF.

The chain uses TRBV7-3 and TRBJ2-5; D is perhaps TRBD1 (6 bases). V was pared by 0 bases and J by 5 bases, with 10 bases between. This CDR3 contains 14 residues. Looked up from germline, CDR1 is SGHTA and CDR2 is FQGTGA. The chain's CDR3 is CASSLTGARETQYF. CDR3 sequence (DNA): TGTGCCAGCAGCTTAACGGGGGCGCGGGAGACCCAGTACTTC.

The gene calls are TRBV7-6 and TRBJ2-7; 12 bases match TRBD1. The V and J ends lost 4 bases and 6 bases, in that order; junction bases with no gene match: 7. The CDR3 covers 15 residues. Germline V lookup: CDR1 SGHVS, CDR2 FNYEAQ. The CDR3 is CASSWYGTGGGEQYF. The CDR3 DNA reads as TGTGCCAGCAGCTGGTACGGGACAGGGGGCGGCGAGCAGTACTTC.

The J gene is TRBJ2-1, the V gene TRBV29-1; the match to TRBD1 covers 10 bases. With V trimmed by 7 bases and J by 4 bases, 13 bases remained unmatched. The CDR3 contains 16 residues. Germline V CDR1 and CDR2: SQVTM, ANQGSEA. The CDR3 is CSALLFWDRGYNEQFF. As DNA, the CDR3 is TGCAGCGCCCTTCTATTTTGGGACAGGGGTTACAATGAGCAGTTCTTC.

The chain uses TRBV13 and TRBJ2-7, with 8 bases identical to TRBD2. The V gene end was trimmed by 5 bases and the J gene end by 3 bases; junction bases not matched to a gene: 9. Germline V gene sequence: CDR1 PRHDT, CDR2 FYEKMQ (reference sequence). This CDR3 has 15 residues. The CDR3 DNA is TGTGCCAGCAGCCCCTCAAAAGCGGGGGTCTACGAGCAGTACTTC. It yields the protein CASSPSKAGVYEQYF.

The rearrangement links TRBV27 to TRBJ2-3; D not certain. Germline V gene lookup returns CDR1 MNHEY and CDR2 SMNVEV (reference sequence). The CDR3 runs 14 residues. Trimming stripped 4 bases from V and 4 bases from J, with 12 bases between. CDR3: CASSSPSRADTQYF. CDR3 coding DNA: TGTGCCAGCAGTTCCCCTTCTAGAGCAGATACGCAGTATTTT.